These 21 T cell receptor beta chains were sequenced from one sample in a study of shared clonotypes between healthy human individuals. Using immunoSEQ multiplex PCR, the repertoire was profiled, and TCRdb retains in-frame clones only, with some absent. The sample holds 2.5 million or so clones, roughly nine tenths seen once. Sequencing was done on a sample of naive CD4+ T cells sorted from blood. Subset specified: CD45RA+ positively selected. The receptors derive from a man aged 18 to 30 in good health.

CDR3 amino acids: CASNRAGRNEKLFF. Here the CDR3 DNA reads TGTGCCAGCAACCGAGCTGGTCGCAATGAAAAACTGTTTTTT. The chain carries TRBV14 and TRBJ1-4; D not resolved. The V end was cut by 7 bases, the J end by 5 bases, with 14 bases between. This CDR3 is built from 14 residues. The germline V gene encodes CDR1 SGHDN and CDR2 FVKESK.

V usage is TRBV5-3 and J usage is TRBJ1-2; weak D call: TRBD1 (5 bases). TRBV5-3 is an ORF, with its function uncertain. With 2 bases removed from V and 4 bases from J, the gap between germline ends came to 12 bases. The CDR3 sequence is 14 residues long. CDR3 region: CARSFARDPYGYTF. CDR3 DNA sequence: TGTGCCAGAAGCTTCGCCAGGGACCCCTATGGCTACACCTTC.

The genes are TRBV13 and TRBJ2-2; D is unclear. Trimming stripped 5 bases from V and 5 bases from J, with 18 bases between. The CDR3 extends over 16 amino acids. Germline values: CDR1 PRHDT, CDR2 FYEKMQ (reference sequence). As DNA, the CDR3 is TGTGCCAGCAGCCCCCCCCAGGCCTTGGGAACCGGGGAGCTGTTTTTT. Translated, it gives CASSPPQALGTGELFF.

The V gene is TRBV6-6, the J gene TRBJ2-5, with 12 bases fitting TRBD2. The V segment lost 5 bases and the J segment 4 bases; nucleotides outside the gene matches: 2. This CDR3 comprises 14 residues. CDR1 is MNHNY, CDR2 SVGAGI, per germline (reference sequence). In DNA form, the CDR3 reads TGTGCCAGCAGTCAGACTAGCGGGGGAGAGACCCAGTACTTC. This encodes CASSQTSGGETQYF.

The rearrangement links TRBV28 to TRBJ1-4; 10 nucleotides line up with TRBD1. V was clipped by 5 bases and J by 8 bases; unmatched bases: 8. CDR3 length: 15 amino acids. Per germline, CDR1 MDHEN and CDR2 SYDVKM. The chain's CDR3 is CASSAPGQGKEKLFF. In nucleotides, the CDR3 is TGTGCCAGCAGTGCGCCGGGACAGGGGAAGGAAAAACTGTTTTTT.

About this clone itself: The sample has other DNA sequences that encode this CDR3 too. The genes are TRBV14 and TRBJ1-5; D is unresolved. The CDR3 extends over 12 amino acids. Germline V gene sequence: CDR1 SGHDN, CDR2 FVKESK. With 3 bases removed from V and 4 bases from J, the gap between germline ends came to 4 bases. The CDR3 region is CASSQSNQPQHF. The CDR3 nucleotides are TGTGCCAGCAGCCAGAGTAATCAGCCCCAGCATTTT. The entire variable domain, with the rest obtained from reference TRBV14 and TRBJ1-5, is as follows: EAGVTQFPSHSVIEKGQTVTLRCDPISGHDNLYWYRRVMGKEIKFLLHFVKESKQDESGMPNNRFLAERTGGTYSTLKVQPAELEDSGVYFCASSQSNQPQHFGDGTRLSIL.

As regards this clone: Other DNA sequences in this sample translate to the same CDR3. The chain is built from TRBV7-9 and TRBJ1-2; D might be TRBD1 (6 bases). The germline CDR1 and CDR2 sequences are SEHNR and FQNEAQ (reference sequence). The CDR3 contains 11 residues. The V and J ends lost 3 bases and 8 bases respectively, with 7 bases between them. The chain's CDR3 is CASSLGAGYTF. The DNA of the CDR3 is TGTGCCAGCAGCTTGGGGGCGGGCTACACCTTC.

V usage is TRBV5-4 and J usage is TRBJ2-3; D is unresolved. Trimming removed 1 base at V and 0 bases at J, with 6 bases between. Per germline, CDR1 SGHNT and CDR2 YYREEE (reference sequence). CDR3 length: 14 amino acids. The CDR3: CASSLQLSTDTQYF. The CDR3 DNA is TGTGCCAGCAGCTTGCAGCTGAGCACAGATACGCAGTATTTT.

The CDR3 spells CASSQGGGRRPYEQYF. The CDR3 DNA is TGCGCCAGCAGCCAAGGCGGGGGGCGCCGTCCCTACGAGCAGTACTTC. V is TRBV4-1 and J is TRBJ2-7; TRBD2 matches 8 bases. The CDR3 runs to 16 residues. CDR1 MGHRA and CDR2 YSYEKL come from the germline V gene. V shed 1 base, J shed 2 bases, and the junction held 7 bases outside the gene matches.

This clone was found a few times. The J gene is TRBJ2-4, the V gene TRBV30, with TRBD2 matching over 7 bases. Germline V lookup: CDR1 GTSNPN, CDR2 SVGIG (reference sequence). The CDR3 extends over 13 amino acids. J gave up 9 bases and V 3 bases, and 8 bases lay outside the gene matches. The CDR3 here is CAWRNGGSPIQYF. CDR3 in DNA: TGTGCCTGGAGAAACGGGGGGTCCCCCATTCAGTACTTC.

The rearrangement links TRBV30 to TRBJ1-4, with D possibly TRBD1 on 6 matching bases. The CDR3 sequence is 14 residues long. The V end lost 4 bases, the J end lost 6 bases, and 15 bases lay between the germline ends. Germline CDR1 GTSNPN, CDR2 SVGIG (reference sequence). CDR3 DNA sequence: TGTGCCTGGAATGGAGGGACATCTTATGAAAAACTGTTTTTT. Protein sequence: CAWNGGTSYEKLFF.

CDR3 sequence (DNA): TGTGCCAGCAGTCCCGGGACGTCCGCCTACGAGCAGTACTTC. Translated, it gives CASSPGTSAYEQYF. This chain joins TRBV28 and TRBJ2-7; D might be TRBD1 or TRBD2, each matching 5 bases. The CDR3 extends over 14 amino acids. V lost 5 bases to trimming and J lost 2 bases, with 13 bases between them. Per germline, CDR1 MDHEN and CDR2 SYDVKM.

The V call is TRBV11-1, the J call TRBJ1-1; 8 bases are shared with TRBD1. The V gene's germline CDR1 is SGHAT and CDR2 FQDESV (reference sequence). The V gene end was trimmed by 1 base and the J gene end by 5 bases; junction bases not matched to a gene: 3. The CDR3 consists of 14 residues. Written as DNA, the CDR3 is TGTGCCAGCAGCTTAGAACAGGGGGGTACTGAAGCTTTCTTT. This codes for CASSLEQGGTEAFF.

CDR3 protein: CASSSAGGTYNEQFF. The CDR3 nucleotides read TGCGCCAGCAGCTCGGCGGGAGGGACCTACAATGAGCAGTTCTTC. The chain combines TRBV5-1 with TRBJ2-1, with 9 bases fitting TRBD2. Germline assignment: CDR1 SGHRS and CDR2 YFSETQ. The V gene end was trimmed by 3 bases and the J gene end by 2 bases; junction bases not matched to a gene: 3. This CDR3 comprises 15 residues. The whole variable domain, remainder taken from reference TRBV5-1 and TRBJ2-1, is KAGVTQTPRYLIKTRGQQVTLSCSPISGHRSVSWYQQTPGQGLQFLFEYFSETQRNKGNFPGRFSGRQFSNSRSEMNVSTLELGDSALYLCASSSAGGTYNEQFFGPGTRLTVL.

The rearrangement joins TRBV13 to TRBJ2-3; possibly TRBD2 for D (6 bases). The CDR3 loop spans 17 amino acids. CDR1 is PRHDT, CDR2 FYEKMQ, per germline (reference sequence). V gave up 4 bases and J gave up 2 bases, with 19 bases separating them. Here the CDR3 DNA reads TGTGCCAGCAGCTCTCCCTCACAGGCGGGAATCACAGATACGCAGTATTTT. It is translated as CASSSPSQAGITDTQYF. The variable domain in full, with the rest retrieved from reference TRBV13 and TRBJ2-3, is AAGVIQSPRHLIKEKRETATLKCYPIPRHDTVYWYQQGPGQDPQFLISFYEKMQSDKGSIPDRFSAQQFSDYHSELNMSSLELGDSALYFCASSSPSQAGITDTQYFGPGTRLTVL.

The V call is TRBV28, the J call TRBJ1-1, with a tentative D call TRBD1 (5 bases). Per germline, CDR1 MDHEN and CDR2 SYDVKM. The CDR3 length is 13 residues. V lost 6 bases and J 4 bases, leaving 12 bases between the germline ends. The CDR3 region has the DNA TGTGCCAGCAGACCTGGGGGGAGCACTGAAGCTTTCTTT. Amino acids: CASRPGGSTEAFF.

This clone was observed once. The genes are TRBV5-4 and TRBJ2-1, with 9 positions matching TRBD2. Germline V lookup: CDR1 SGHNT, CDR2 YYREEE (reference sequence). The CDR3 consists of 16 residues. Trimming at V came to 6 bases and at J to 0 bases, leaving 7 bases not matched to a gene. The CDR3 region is CASTVGGGASYNEQFF. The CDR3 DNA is TGTGCCAGCACCGTGGGCGGGGGGGCCTCCTACAATGAGCAGTTCTTC. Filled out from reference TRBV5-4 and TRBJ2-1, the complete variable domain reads ETGVTQSPTHLIKTRGQQVTLRCSSQSGHNTVSWYQQALGQGPQFIFQYYREEENGRGNFPPRFSGLQFPNYSSELNVNALELDDSALYLCASTVGGGASYNEQFFGPGTRLTVL.

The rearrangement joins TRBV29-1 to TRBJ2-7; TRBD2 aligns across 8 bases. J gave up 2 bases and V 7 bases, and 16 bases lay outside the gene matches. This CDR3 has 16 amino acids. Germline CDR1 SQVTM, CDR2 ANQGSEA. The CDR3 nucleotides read TGCAGCGCGGGCCAAGGGACTGGCGGGGGGCCCTACGAGCAGTACTTC. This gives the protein CSAGQGTGGGPYEQYF.

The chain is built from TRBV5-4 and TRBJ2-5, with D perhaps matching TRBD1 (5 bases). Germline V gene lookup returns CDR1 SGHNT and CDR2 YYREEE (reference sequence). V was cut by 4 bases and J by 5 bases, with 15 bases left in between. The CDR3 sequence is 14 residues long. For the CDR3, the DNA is TGTGCCAGCAGCCTAGGATCAAAGGGGGAGACCCAGTACTTC. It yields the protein CASSLGSKGETQYF.

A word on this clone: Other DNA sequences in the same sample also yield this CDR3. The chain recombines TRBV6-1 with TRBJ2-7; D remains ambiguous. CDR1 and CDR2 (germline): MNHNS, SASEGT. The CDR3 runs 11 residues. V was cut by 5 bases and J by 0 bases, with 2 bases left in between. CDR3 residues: CASSHSYEQYF. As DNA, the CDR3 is TGTGCCAGCAGTCACTCCTACGAGCAGTACTTC.

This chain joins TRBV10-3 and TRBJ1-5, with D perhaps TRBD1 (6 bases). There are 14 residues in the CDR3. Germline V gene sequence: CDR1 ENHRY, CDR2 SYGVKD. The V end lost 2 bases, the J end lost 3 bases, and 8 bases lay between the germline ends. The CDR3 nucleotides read TGTGCCATCAGTGAGAACAGGGTCAATCAGCCCCAGCATTTT. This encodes CAISENRVNQPQHF.